A selection of T cell receptor beta chains follows, all from one sample in a study of shared clonotypes between healthy human individuals. TCRdb's copy holds only in-frame clones and misses some; the assay was immunoSEQ multiplex PCR. Of 550,000 to 750,000 clones listed, about 90% are singletons. The sequenced sample was naive CD8+ T cells sorted from blood. These receptors came from a man under 40 in good health. CDR3s include the opening cysteine and the closing phenylalanine or tryptophan. Fields, in order: J gene, CDR3 length, V gene, clone size, D gene, CDR3 protein, CDR3 DNA. D genes are given only for firm matches. The size entry is marked missing in some rows and otherwise reads once, few, many or a size class.

TRBJ2-1 10 TRBV2 . . CASRGSEQFF TGTGCCAGCAGGGGTAGTGAGCAGTTCTTC
TRBJ1-1 13 TRBV5-1 . . CASSLTMNTEAFF TGCGCCAGCAGCTTGACGATGAACACTGAAGCTTTCTTT
TRBJ2-5 15 TRBV5-1 . . CASSLAIGGQETQYF TGCGCCAGCAGCTTGGCCATCGGGGGACAAGAGACCCAGTACTTC
TRBJ2-1 14 TRBV27 . . CASSSGNRYNEQFF TGTGCCAGCAGTTCAGGGAATCGGTACAATGAGCAGTTCTTC
TRBJ2-3 16 TRBV9 . . CASSVASGERTDTQYF TGTGCCAGCAGCGTAGCGTCGGGAGAACGTACAGATACGCAGTATTTT
TRBJ2-1 16 TRBV28 . . CASSFARQVGYNEQFF TGTGCCAGCAGTTTTGCCCGACAGGTGGGGTACAATGAGCAGTTCTTC
TRBJ2-3 14 TRBV7-9 . TRBD1 CASSPTGDTDTQYF TGTGCCAGCAGCCCGACAGGGGACACAGATACGCAGTATTTT
TRBJ2-7 14 TRBV5-8 . . CASSFEDSSYEQYF TGTGCCAGCAGCTTCGAGGACAGTTCCTACGAGCAGTACTTC
TRBJ2-5 15 TRBV9 . TRBD2 CASSDLAGGQETQYF TGTGCCAGCAGCGATCTAGCGGGAGGCCAAGAGACCCAGTACTTC
TRBJ2-7 13 TRBV27 . . CASSLWADYEQYF TGTGCCAGCAGTTTATGGGCAGACTACGAGCAGTACTTC
TRBJ1-1 15 TRBV7-6 . TRBD1 CASSNTDRARTEAFF TGTGCCAGCAGCAACACTGACAGGGCGAGGACTGAAGCTTTCTTT
TRBJ2-5 16 TRBV29-1 . . CSVRVGSRGAQETQYF TGCAGCGTTAGGGTAGGGTCAAGGGGGGCCCAAGAGACCCAGTACTTC
TRBJ2-7 14 TRBV7-9 . . CASSLQEKPYEQYF TGTGCCAGCAGCCTACAGGAGAAGCCCTACGAGCAGTACTTC
TRBJ2-4 18 TRBV28 . TRBD2 CASSGTSGTLRAKNIQYF TGTGCCAGCAGTGGGACTAGCGGGACCCTACGCGCCAAAAACATTCAGTACTTC
TRBJ2-1 14 TRBV7-6 once TRBD2 CASKPAGIGNEQFF TGTGCCAGCAAACCAGCGGGAATTGGCAATGAGCAGTTCTTC
TRBJ2-7 11 TRBV28 once . CASSGGHEQYF TGTGCCAGCAGTGGAGGGCACGAGCAGTACTTC
TRBJ1-5 15 TRBV27 . TRBD1 CASSPTGTEDQPQHF TGTGCCAGCAGCCCCACCGGGACAGAGGATCAGCCCCAGCATTTT